The 10 T cell receptor beta chains below all came from one sample that was sequenced in a study of CD4 and CD8 cells across lung adenocarcinoma regions. TCRdb recomputed calls from the PCR reads with MiXCR, one row per CDR3 protein. The sample shows more than 6,000 distinct CDR3 sequences, approximately 49% of them seen only once. Sequencing was done on a sample of CD8+ T cells from the center of a lung tumor. These receptors were obtained from a male donor with lung adenocarcinoma. The CD4 and CD8 labels of this study may be unreliable.

This clonotype was picked up many times. This sequence joins TRBV14 and TRBJ2-5; D is possibly TRBD1 (6 bases). The CDR3 covers 15 residues. V was pared by 2 bases and J by 4 bases, with 14 bases between. Germline V lookup: CDR1 SGHDN, CDR2 FVKESK. This chain's CDR3 is CASSQRQGKGETQYF. The CDR3 region has the DNA TGTGCCAGCAGCCAAAGGCAGGGGAAGGGAGAGACCCAGTACTTC. The full variable domain, in which reference TRBV14 and TRBJ2-5 provide the parts outside the CDR3, is EAGVTQFPSHSVIEKGQTVTLRCDPISGHDNLYWYRRVMGKEIKFLLHFVKESKQDESGMPNNRFLAERTGGTYSTLKVQPAELEDSGVYFCASSQRQGKGETQYFGPGTRLLVL.

The rearrangement links TRBV6-2 or TRBV6-3 to TRBJ2-1; no clear D gene. This CDR3 is built from 10 residues. Germline CDR1 reads MNHEY; CDR2 reads SVGEGT. For the CDR3, the DNA is TGTGCTTCCAAGGTTGGGGAGCAGTTCTTC. This translates into CASKVGEQFF.

This clonotype has more than one count but fewer than ten. V gene TRBV12-3 or TRBV12-4 combines with J gene TRBJ1-5, with TRBD1 matching 7 bases. The CDR3 sequence is 16 residues long. V trimming: 3 bases; J trimming: 1 base; junction bases outside the gene matches: 6. CDR3 in amino acids: CASSLGGRGSNQPQHF. Written as DNA, the CDR3 is TGTGCCAGCAGTTTGGGTGGCAGGGGGAGCAATCAGCCCCAGCATTTT.

J is TRBJ2-4 and V is TRBV10-2; D possibly matches TRBD1 or TRBD2 (6 bases each). The germline V and J ends were trimmed by 10 bases and 8 bases, with 24 bases remaining between them. Germline CDR1 WSHSY, CDR2 SAAADI. This CDR3 contains 15 residues. The DNA for the CDR3 is TGCGCCACGAAGCTCGGGGGCCGAGCCCAAGACATTCAGTACTTC. Translated: CATKLGGRAQDIQYF.

This clonotype has more than one count but fewer than ten. The V and J genes are TRBV6-5 and TRBJ2-1; the D is unclear. This CDR3 is 14 amino acids long. V gave up 3 bases and J gave up 8 bases, with 14 bases separating them. The germline CDR1 and CDR2 sequences are MNHEY and SVGAGI. The CDR3: CASSYSGDYDEQFF. Written as DNA, the CDR3 is TGTGCCAGCAGTTATAGTGGGGATTACGATGAGCAGTTCTTC.

Only one count was recorded for this clonotype. The chain recombines TRBV6-1 with TRBJ2-6; no firm D call. Germline loops: CDR1 MNHNS, CDR2 SASEGT. V lost 3 bases to trimming and J lost 4 bases, with 4 bases between them. The length of the CDR3 is 13 residues. DNA of the CDR3: TGTGCCAGCAGTGATGGGGGGGCCAACGTCCTGACTTTC. Protein product: CASSDGGANVLTF.

Concerning this clonotype: The germline gene is not matched at one end of the junction; a read error may be the cause. This chain links TRBV6-1 with TRBJ2-4; the D gene is possibly TRBD1 (6 bases). CDR1 and CDR2 from the germline V gene are MNHNS and SASEGT. CDR3 length equals 15 residues. The CDR3 DNA reads TGTGCCAGCAGTGAGGGGCTGGGGGCCAAAAATATTCAGTACTTT. Protein: CASSEGLGAKNIQYF.

Only a few counts were recorded for this clonotype. The genes are TRBV6-1 and TRBJ2-3; D ambiguous. CDR1 MNHNS and CDR2 SASEGT come from the germline V gene. This CDR3 contains 14 residues. V was clipped by 7 bases and J by 3 bases, with 14 bases between them. In DNA, the CDR3 is TGTGCCAGCAAAGATAGTCCTATAACAGATACGCAGTATTTT. Its protein is CASKDSPITDTQYF.

Of note for this clonotype: The junction and the germline gene differ at one end; a read error may be behind it. The chain joins TRBV6-1 to TRBJ2-4; 8 bases are shared with TRBD1. Germline CDR1 and CDR2: MNHNS and SASEGT. The CDR3 extends over 14 amino acids. The CDR3 protein is CGSRGLYSKNTQYF. The CDR3 nucleotides read TGTGGCAGCAGGGGGCTGTATAGCAAAAACACGCAGTACTTC.

The chain's CDR3 is CASSAAAGGWADTQYF. The CDR3 DNA is TGTGCCAGCAGTGCCGCGGCGGGAGGCTGGGCAGATACGCAGTATTTT. The chain joins TRBV11-2 to TRBJ2-3; 8 bases map to TRBD2. Germline CDR1 is SGHAT and CDR2 is FQNNGV. The V and J ends lost 6 bases and 4 bases, in that order; junction bases with no gene match: 12. This CDR3 region has 16 residues.